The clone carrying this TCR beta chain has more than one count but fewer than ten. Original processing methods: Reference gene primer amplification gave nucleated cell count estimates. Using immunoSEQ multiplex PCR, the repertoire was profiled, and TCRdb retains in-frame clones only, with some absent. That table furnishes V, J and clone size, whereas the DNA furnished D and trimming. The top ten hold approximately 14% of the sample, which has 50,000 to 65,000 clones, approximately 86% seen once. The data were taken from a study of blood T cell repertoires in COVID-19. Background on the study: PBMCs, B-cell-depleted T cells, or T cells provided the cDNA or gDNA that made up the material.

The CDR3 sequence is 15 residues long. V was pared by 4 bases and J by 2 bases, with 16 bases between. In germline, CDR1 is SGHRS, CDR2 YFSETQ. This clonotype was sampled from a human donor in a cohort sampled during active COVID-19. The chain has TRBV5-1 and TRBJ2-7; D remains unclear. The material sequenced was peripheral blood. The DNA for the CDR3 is TGCGCCAGCAGCCCGACGGCTCTTCGGGCCTACGAGCAGTACTTC. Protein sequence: CASSPTALRAYEQYF. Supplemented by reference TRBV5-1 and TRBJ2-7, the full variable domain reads KAGVTQTPRYLIKTRGQQVTLSCSPISGHRSVSWYQQTPGQGLQFLFEYFSETQRNKGNFPGRFSGRQFSNSRSEMNVSTLELGDSALYLCASSPTALRAYEQYFGPGTRLTVT.